This T cell receptor (beta chain) was captured in a study of shared clonotypes between healthy human individuals. Study donors comprised healthy, HIV-negative adults devoid of recent acute infection or vaccination. Of note for this clone: Its antigen is not identified.

Study findings and constraints: Of the naive CD4 clonotypes, about 5.4% were shared across a handful of donors. Naive subsets generally had larger estimated richness than memory subsets.

Clones were sequenced by immunoSEQ multiplex PCR, and TCRdb holds only the in-frame ones, with some missing. The table records 2,500,000 or so clones, under 95% of them present only once. The clonotype was recovered from a man younger than 30 in good health. Some clones in this sample may be carry-over from other donors' samples. Specimen: naive CD4+ T cells from PBMCs. As to subset: CD45RA+ positively selected.

In DNA, the CDR3 is TGTGCCAGCAGTGAAACTTGGGGGCGCGCCGGTGAGCAGTTCTTC. This gives the protein CASSETWGRAGEQFF. The chain couples TRBV6-1 to TRBJ2-1, with D perhaps TRBD1 (6 bases). With 2 bases removed from V and 9 bases from J, the gap between germline ends came to 17 bases. The CDR3 is 15 residues long. Germline V gives CDR1 MNHNS, CDR2 SASEGT.